The next 22 T cell receptor beta chains were all read from a single sample in a study of molecular identifiers for immune sequencing clone quantification. Via MiXCR, TCRdb re-called the PCR reads, giving one row per CDR3 protein. The repertoire holds more than 300,000 distinct CDR3 sequences, with around a fifth as singletons. The material sequenced was naive CD8+ T cells from blood, with Jurkat cell RNA spiked in. Documented subset: FACS-sorted CD8+CD4-CCR7+CD45RA+ naive T cells. These receptors came from a human donor in good health. Some libraries in this study had Jurkat cell RNA spiked in.

This clonotype was seen repeatedly, ten times or more. V gene TRBV14 combines with J gene TRBJ1-1; 7 bases map to TRBD1. Germline V gene data show CDR1 as SGHDN and CDR2 as FVKESK. This CDR3 region has 15 residues. Trimming removed 4 bases from V and 4 bases from J; junction bases left unmatched: 9. The CDR3 region is CASSRTTGTSTEAFF. The DNA of the CDR3 is TGTGCCAGCAGCCGTACGACAGGGACGAGCACTGAAGCTTTCTTT.

This clonotype was observed a few times. This sequence joins TRBV20-1 and TRBJ2-3; a weak D match, TRBD2 (6 bases). Germline V CDR1 and CDR2: DFQATT, SNEGSKA (reference sequence). V was shortened by 3 bases and J by 3 bases, with 13 bases between the two germline ends. This CDR3 has 14 amino acids. The CDR3 region has the DNA TGCAGTGCTAGTGGGCGGGAAGGAACAGATACGCAGTATTTT. This translates into CSASGREGTDTQYF.

At least ten counts were recorded for this clonotype. V gene TRBV20-1 combines with J gene TRBJ1-2, with D unresolved. CDR3 size: 12 residues. Trimming removed 2 bases at V and 4 bases at J, with 8 bases between. In germline, CDR1 is DFQATT, CDR2 SNEGSKA (reference sequence). CDR3 residues: CSARLPSYGYTF. CDR3 nucleotides: TGCAGTGCTAGACTACCGAGCTATGGCTACACCTTC.

As concerns this clonotype: With a much larger clone just one base away, this may be a read error. This sequence joins TRBV14 and TRBJ1-1; D is unclear. CDR1 SGHDN and CDR2 FVKESK come from the germline V gene. V lost 4 bases and J lost 1, with 13 bases in between. The CDR3 covers 15 residues. In nucleotides, the CDR3 is TGTGCCAGCAGCCGATCCTCAGACCCGAACACTGAAGCTTTCTTT. Its translation is CASSRSSDPNTEAFF.

In this sample, this clonotype turned up many times. The CDR3 loop is CASSQAQSNNSPLHF. DNA of the CDR3: TGCGCCAGCAGCCAAGCACAGTCTAATAATTCACCCCTCCACTTT. The genes are TRBV4-1 and TRBJ1-6, with unresolved D. Germline CDR1 MGHRA, CDR2 YSYEKL. CDR3 length: 15 residues. With 1 base removed from V and 5 bases from J, the gap between germline ends came to 9 bases.

About this clonotype itself: Given a much more abundant clone one base away, this may be a read error. The DNA of the CDR3 is TGTGCCAGCAGCTTAGTAGGGGAACCCTATGGCTGCACCTTC. Amino acid sequence: CASSLVGEPYGCTF. The chain couples TRBV13 to TRBJ1-2; perhaps TRBD1 as D (5 bases). The CDR3 consists of 14 residues. Looked up from germline, CDR1 is PRHDT and CDR2 is FYEKMQ (reference sequence).

This clonotype was recorded many times. The chain has TRBV19 and TRBJ2-7, with D possibly TRBD1 on 6 matching bases. From germline, CDR1 is LNHDA and CDR2 SQIVND (reference sequence). V was shortened by 5 bases and J by 3 bases, with 11 bases between the two germline ends. CDR3 length: 13 residues. The CDR3 here is CASSAGTFYEQYF. DNA of the CDR3: TGTGCCAGTAGTGCCGGGACATTCTACGAGCAGTACTTC.

This clonotype was counted between two and nine times. This rearrangement joins TRBV9 to TRBJ2-3; D gene unclear. Germline lookup yields CDR1 SGDLS and CDR2 YYNGEE. This CDR3 spans 15 amino acids. The V end was cut by 0 bases, the J end by 5 bases, with 13 bases between. DNA of the CDR3: TGTGCCAGCAGCGTAGGAGCCACGGCGGAAGATACGCAGTATTTT. It codes for CASSVGATAEDTQYF.

This clonotype has at least ten counts. CDR3: CASSLWQGVGDTQYF. The CDR3 nucleotides read TGTGCCAGCAGTTTGTGGCAGGGGGTCGGAGATACGCAGTATTTT. The chain has TRBV28 and TRBJ2-3; TRBD1 matches at 7 bases. Germline V gene data show CDR1 as MDHEN and CDR2 as SYDVKM. J gave up 5 bases and V 3 bases, and 8 bases lay outside the gene matches. This CDR3 comprises 15 residues. Drawing the rest from reference TRBV28 and TRBJ2-3, the complete variable domain is DVKVTQSSRYLVKRTGEKVFLECVQDMDHENMFWYRQDPGLGLRLIYFSYDVKMKEKGDIPEGYSVSREKKERFSLILESASTNQTSMYLCASSLWQGVGDTQYFGPGTRLTVL.

Ten or more counts support this clonotype. The J gene is TRBJ2-5, the V gene TRBV7-6; 8 bases fit TRBD2. CDR1 is SGHVS and CDR2 is FNYEAQ in the germline V gene. The CDR3 contains 16 residues. The ends lost 0 bases at V and 5 bases at J; junction bases unmatched: 8. This chain's CDR3 is CASSLAASGRQETQYF. The CDR3 nucleotides are TGTGCCAGCAGCTTAGCGGCTAGCGGGCGCCAGGAGACCCAGTACTTC. The entire variable domain, with the rest obtained from reference TRBV7-6 and TRBJ2-5, is as follows: GAGVSQSPRYKVTKRGQDVALRCDPISGHVSLYWYRQALGQGPEFLTYFNYEAQQDKSGLPNDRFSAERPEGSISTLTIQRTEQRDSAMYRCASSLAASGRQETQYFGPGTRLLVL.

This clonotype has a count of ten or more. The chain combines TRBV13 with TRBJ1-2, with unresolved D. The CDR3 covers 11 residues. The ends were cut back, 0 bases at V and 8 bases at J, with 4 bases in the middle. Per germline, CDR1 PRHDT and CDR2 FYEKMQ (reference sequence). CDR3 in amino acids: CASSLGEGYTF. In DNA, the CDR3 is TGTGCCAGCAGCTTAGGCGAGGGCTACACCTTC.

This clonotype was seen repeatedly, ten times or more. V is TRBV20-1 and J is TRBJ2-7; 7 bases fit TRBD1. This CDR3 comprises 14 residues. With 5 bases clipped from V and 0 bases from J, the junction kept 7 bases outside the gene matches. Germline V CDR1 and CDR2: DFQATT, SNEGSKA (reference sequence). CDR3 region: CSASAGGISYEQYF. The CDR3 DNA reads TGCAGTGCTTCCGCAGGGGGTATCTCCTACGAGCAGTACTTC.

This clonotype appeared many times. The V gene is TRBV24-1, the J gene TRBJ2-5; 8 bases are a match to TRBD2. The CDR3 spans 18 residues. Trimming cost V 7 bases and J 2 bases; bases outside gene matches: 17. CDR1 and CDR2 (germline): KGHDR, SFDVKD. CDR3 in DNA: TGTGCCACCAGCGCTTCCCAGCGGGAGAGAGAGGGACAAGAGACCCAGTACTTC. Its protein is CATSASQREREGQETQYF.

At least ten counts were recorded for this clonotype. This chain links TRBV3-1 with TRBJ2-3; D might be TRBD1 or TRBD2, each matching 5 bases. Trimming left V 1 base short and J 6 bases short, with 17 bases between. The CDR3 extends over 16 amino acids. The germline V gene encodes CDR1 LGHDT and CDR2 YNNKEL (reference sequence). CDR3 amino acids: CASSQVGTSSLDTQYF. The CDR3 DNA follows: TGTGCCAGCAGCCAAGTAGGGACCTCGTCTCTGGATACGCAGTATTTT.

The genes are TRBV11-2 and TRBJ2-7, with TRBD1 matching 9 bases. Looked up from germline, CDR1 is SGHAT and CDR2 is FQNNGV. The length of the CDR3 is 13 residues. J gave up 5 bases and V 4 bases, and 3 bases lay outside the gene matches. CDR3 nucleotide sequence: TGTGCCAGCAGCTGGGACAGGGTCAACGAGCAGTACTTC. It codes for CASSWDRVNEQYF.

The chain combines TRBV7-9 with TRBJ2-3; 14 bases line up with TRBD2. Looked up from germline, CDR1 is SEHNR and CDR2 is FQNEAQ (reference sequence). Trimming took 4 bases from V and 2 from J; bases not matched to a gene: 5. This CDR3 has 17 residues. The DNA for the CDR3 is TGTGCCAGCAGCTCGGGACTAGCGGGGGAGACCACAGATACGCAGTATTTT. This encodes CASSSGLAGETTDTQYF.

The sample holds many counts of this clonotype. The CDR3 DNA is TGTGCCAGCAGGGTACAGGGGGCTGGAACTGAAGCTTTCTTT. This sequence encodes CASRVQGAGTEAFF. The rearrangement links TRBV27 to TRBJ1-1; 9 positions agree with TRBD1. Losses at the gene ends were 6 bases for V and 5 bases for J; bases not matched to a gene: 7. The CDR3 loop spans 14 amino acids. Germline CDR1 and CDR2: MNHEY and SMNVEV (reference sequence).

This clonotype showed up many times. The chain uses TRBV5-1 and TRBJ1-1; a weak D match, TRBD1 (6 bases). The CDR3 has 13 amino acids. In germline, CDR1 is SGHRS, CDR2 YFSETQ. Trimming pared 2 bases from V and 4 bases from J, leaving 9 bases between. The CDR3 DNA is TGCGCCAGCAGCTTAACAGGGATCACTGAAGCTTTCTTT. Its protein product is CASSLTGITEAFF. The full variable domain, completed using reference TRBV5-1 and TRBJ1-1, is KAGVTQTPRYLIKTRGQQVTLSCSPISGHRSVSWYQQTPGQGLQFLFEYFSETQRNKGNFPGRFSGRQFSNSRSEMNVSTLELGDSALYLCASSLTGITEAFFGQGTRLTVV.

At least ten counts were recorded for this clonotype. This chain joins TRBV28 and TRBJ2-7, with D uncertain. Deletions cut 8 bases from V and 0 bases from J, with 11 bases between. CDR3 length: 13 residues. Per germline, CDR1 MDHEN and CDR2 SYDVKM. The CDR3 DNA follows: TGTGCCAGCGCGTCTGAGAGCTCCTACGAGCAGTACTTC. Translated: CASASESSYEQYF.

This clonotype was seen repeatedly, ten times or more. The chain has TRBV12-3 or TRBV12-4 and TRBJ2-1; TRBD2 might be the D (7 bases). This CDR3 comprises 13 residues. Deletions cut 3 bases from V and 9 bases from J, with 12 bases between. Written as DNA, the CDR3 is TGTGCCAGCAGTTTTGGGGGGGCGAGTGAGCAGTTCTTC. It codes for CASSFGGASEQFF.

This CDR3 reads CATSRVIQETQYF. The CDR3 DNA reads as TGTGCCACCAGCAGAGTAATCCAAGAGACCCAGTACTTC. The rearrangement links TRBV15 to TRBJ2-5, with D unresolved. The CDR3 is made up of 13 amino acids. In germline, CDR1 is LNHNV, CDR2 YYDKDF (reference sequence). V shed 1 base and J shed 1 base, with 4 bases lying between them.

In its sample, this clonotype was seen many times. This rearrangement joins TRBV4-1 to TRBJ2-1; 9 nucleotides match TRBD1. This CDR3 contains 15 residues. Germline values: CDR1 MGHRA, CDR2 YSYEKL. The V and J ends lost 4 bases and 6 bases, in that order; junction bases with no gene match: 7. The CDR3 bases are TGCGCCAGCAGCCCCCGAGAGGACAGGGGCAATGAGCAGTTCTTC. Its protein product is CASSPREDRGNEQFF.